This T cell receptor beta chain was obtained from a study of STAT3 mutations in large granular lymphocyte leukemia. Whole-study findings and limits: At least one immunodominant TCR beta clonotype appeared in every T-cell large granular lymphocyte leukemia patient.

TCRdb's table, derived via immunoSEQ multiplex PCR, lists solely in-frame clones and lacks some. The sample shows more than 9,500 clones, roughly 76% of them seen only once. Notes on this clone: Its antigen remains unidentified.

Input material: peripheral blood mononuclear cells. This TCR derives from a man aged 55 to 70 with T-cell large granular lymphocyte leukemia. Some clones in this sample may be carry-over from other donors' samples.

The CDR3 here is CSVEGDRREIWETQYF. CDR3 nucleotides: TGCAGCGTTGAAGGGGATAGGCGGGAGATCTGGGAGACCCAGTACTTC. The chain links TRBV29-1 to TRBJ2-5, with TRBD2 identical over 7 bases. Germline assignment: CDR1 SQVTM and CDR2 ANQGSEA. The CDR3 loop spans 16 amino acids. V lost 1 base to trimming and J lost 5 bases; unmatched junction nucleotides: 13.